The 20 T cell receptor beta chains listed next were all sequenced from one sample in a study of radiotherapy plus CTLA-4 blockade in lung cancer (dated by TCRdb to between 2018 and 2020). The method was the immunoSEQ multiplex PCR assay. TCRdb limited this immuneACCESS table to in-frame rearrangements with V and J called. A share of clones is missing; checked studies link under half to unresolved V genes, and the rest is unexplained. This sample lists around 63,000 clones; approximately 79% were detected once. The top ten hold 16% of the sample. Sequencing used peripheral blood, obtained from a patient treated with radiotherapy plus ipilimumab. The receptors stem from a human donor with non-small cell lung cancer whose response to radiotherapy plus ipilimumab could not be evaluated. Some clones in this sample may be carry-over from other donors' samples.

V usage is TRBV4-1 and J usage is TRBJ2-2; D ambiguous. Germline lookup yields CDR1 MGHRA and CDR2 YSYEKL. CDR3 length equals 11 residues. Trimming cost V 6 bases and J 8 bases, with 7 bases left between them. CDR3 DNA: TGCGCCAGCAGTTTGACAGGGGAGCTGTTTTTT. Residues: CASSLTGELFF.

The chain uses TRBV11-2 and TRBJ1-4; D is perhaps TRBD1 (5 bases). The CDR3 covers 15 residues. Germline V gene sequence: CDR1 SGHAT, CDR2 FQNNGV. Trimming removed 5 bases from V and 0 bases from J, with 10 bases in between. CDR3 DNA sequence: TGTGCCAGCAGCGCCACAGGCGCAACTAATGAAAAACTGTTTTTT. It codes for CASSATGATNEKLFF.

This clone has a handful of counts. V usage is TRBV2 and J usage is TRBJ1-4; no clear D gene. Germline lookup yields CDR1 SNHLY and CDR2 FYNNEI. Trimming removed 7 bases from V and 7 bases from J, with 19 bases in between. The CDR3 is made up of 15 amino acids. In DNA form, the CDR3 reads TGTGCCAGCACCCCTAACTCCGGCGGTGGTGAAAAACTGTTTTTT. Its translation is CASTPNSGGGEKLFF.

This chain links TRBV19 with TRBJ1-5; TRBD1 is a possible D gene (5 bases). V was pared by 7 bases and J by 4 bases, with 11 bases between. Germline V gene lookup returns CDR1 LNHDA and CDR2 SQIVND (reference sequence). There are 13 residues in the CDR3. For the CDR3, the DNA is TGTGCCAGTACGACAGTTTTAAATCAGCCCCAGCATTTT. Amino acids: CASTTVLNQPQHF.

The chain combines TRBV7-2 with TRBJ2-7, with 9 bases lining up with TRBD2. Trimming cost V 4 bases and J 2 bases; bases outside gene matches: 6. The germline CDR1 and CDR2 sequences are SGHTA and FQGNSA. This CDR3 has 15 residues. CDR3 DNA: TGTGCCAGCAGCTCTCGACTAGCGGTGGCCTACGAGCAGTACTTC. Protein sequence: CASSSRLAVAYEQYF.

The chain joins TRBV5-1 to TRBJ2-1; the match to TRBD1 covers 7 bases. V gave up 0 bases and J gave up 8 bases; unmatched junction bases: 8. The CDR3 contains 15 residues. CDR1 and CDR2 from the germline V gene are SGHRS and YFSETQ. In DNA form, the CDR3 reads TGCGCCAGCAGCTTGGGAGTAAGACAGGGTGATGAGCAGTTCTTC. As protein: CASSLGVRQGDEQFF. The full variable domain, with the rest looked up from reference TRBV5-1 and TRBJ2-1, is KAGVTQTPRYLIKTRGQQVTLSCSPISGHRSVSWYQQTPGQGLQFLFEYFSETQRNKGNFPGRFSGRQFSNSRSEMNVSTLELGDSALYLCASSLGVRQGDEQFFGPGTRLTVL.

The rearrangement joins TRBV4-2 to TRBJ2-5; 8 bases match TRBD2. The J call is uncertain, as TRBJ2-7 better fits the DNA end. From germline, CDR1 is LGHNA and CDR2 YNFKEQ. The CDR3 extends over 14 amino acids. The chain's CDR3 is CASNLGGAQYEQYF. The CDR3 DNA follows: TGTGCCAGCAACCTCGGGGGGGCACAGTACGAGCAGTACTTC.

V usage is TRBV4-1 and J usage is TRBJ1-1; 8 bases map to TRBD1. The V segment lost 4 bases and the J segment 2 bases; nucleotides outside the gene matches: 6. CDR1 is MGHRA and CDR2 is YSYEKL in the germline V gene. The CDR3 is made up of 15 amino acids. CDR3 coding DNA: TGCGCCAGCAGCCGGATACAGGGGGTAAACACTGAAGCTTTCTTT. Translating it yields CASSRIQGVNTEAFF.

The chain links TRBV5-1 to TRBJ2-1, with 8 bases identical to TRBD2. This CDR3 spans 15 amino acids. Germline CDR1 is SGHRS and CDR2 is YFSETQ. The ends lost 4 bases at V and 5 bases at J; junction bases unmatched: 8. CDR3 in amino acids: CASSAGGGAHNEQFF. CDR3 bases: TGCGCCAGCAGCGCCGGGGGGGGAGCGCACAATGAGCAGTTCTTC.

The rearrangement joins TRBV5-4 to TRBJ2-7; the D gene is possibly TRBD1 (6 bases). In germline, CDR1 is SGHNT, CDR2 YYREEE (reference sequence). Trimming stripped 4 bases from V and 5 bases from J, with 16 bases between. The CDR3 is 14 amino acids. The CDR3 DNA is TGTGCCAGCAGCGAGAGAGGACAGTACCACGAGCAGTACTTC. Translation: CASSERGQYHEQYF.

This clone was picked up a small number of times. The chain is built from TRBV9 and TRBJ2-7; 12 positions agree with TRBD1. Germline V CDR1 and CDR2: SGDLS, YYNGEE. V shed 3 bases, J shed 7 bases, and the junction held 8 bases outside the gene matches. The CDR3 runs to 15 residues. In DNA, the CDR3 is TGTGCCAGCAGCGAAGGGACAGGGGGCGCGGAGGAGCAGTACTTC. This sequence encodes CASSEGTGGAEEQYF. Full variable domain (missing parts from reference TRBV9 and TRBJ2-7): DSGVTQTPKHLITATGQRVTLRCSPRSGDLSVYWYQQSLDQGLQFLIQYYNGEERAKGNILERFSAQQFPDLHSELNLSSLELGDSALYFCASSEGTGGAEEQYFGPGTRLTVT.

This chain connects TRBV28 to TRBJ1-1; D call uncertain. From germline, CDR1 is MDHEN and CDR2 SYDVKM. The CDR3 runs to 15 residues. V lost 3 bases to trimming and J lost 0 bases, with 11 bases between them. CDR3 sequence reads: CASSFQVVLNTEAFF. The CDR3, as DNA: TGTGCCAGCAGTTTTCAGGTCGTGCTGAACACTGAAGCTTTCTTT.

The J gene is TRBJ2-3, the V gene TRBV6-6; weak D call: TRBD2 (5 bases). There are 11 residues in the CDR3. Germline CDR1 reads MNHNY; CDR2 reads SVGAGI (reference sequence). This chain's CDR3 is CVAWGDYTQYF. The CDR3 bases are TGTGTCGCGTGGGGAGACTATACGCAGTATTTT.

This clone has more than one count but fewer than ten. The CDR3 DNA reads as TGTGCCAGCAGCTACGGGACTACCAGCACAGATACGCAGTATTTT. Protein: CASSYGTTSTDTQYF. The rearrangement uses TRBV7-8 and TRBJ2-3, with 7 bases matching TRBD2. Germline assignment: CDR1 SGHVS and CDR2 FQNEAQ. With 4 bases clipped from V and 0 bases from J, the junction kept 4 bases outside the gene matches. The CDR3 length is 15 residues.

This clone was counted a single time. The V gene is TRBV5-1, the J gene TRBJ2-3, with TRBD2 as a possible D gene (5 bases). CDR3 length: 15 residues. Trimming left V 7 bases short and J 4 bases short, with 19 bases between. CDR1 is SGHRS, CDR2 YFSETQ, per germline. Here the CDR3 DNA reads TGCGCCAGCCGCCGCCGCCCTAGCATCCCAGATACGCAGTATTTT. Amino acid sequence: CASRRRPSIPDTQYF.

The CDR3 loop is CASSLGQGGTEAFF. The CDR3 DNA sequence: TGTGCCAGCAGCCTAGGGCAGGGGGGAACTGAAGCTTTCTTT. The gene calls are TRBV28 and TRBJ1-1, with TRBD1 matching 7 bases. Germline V CDR1 and CDR2: MDHEN, SYDVKM. This CDR3 region has 14 residues. V was clipped by 6 bases and J by 5 bases; unmatched bases: 9.

V and J are TRBV4-1 and TRBJ2-3; 8 nucleotides agree with TRBD2. Germline CDR1 reads MGHRA; CDR2 reads YSYEKL. This CDR3 is 20 amino acids long. The V and J ends lost 4 bases and 0 bases, in that order; junction bases with no gene match: 18. The CDR3 region has the DNA TGCGCCAGCAGCCCCTCTCGAGGAGCGGGGGCTGCAAGGAGCACAGATACGCAGTATTTT. As protein: CASSPSRGAGAARSTDTQYF.

V gene TRBV15 combines with J gene TRBJ2-2; 7 bases line up with TRBD1. Germline V gene sequence: CDR1 LNHNV, CDR2 YYDKDF (reference sequence). V shed 0 bases, J shed 5 bases, and the junction held 9 bases outside the gene matches. CDR3 length: 17 amino acids. The CDR3 sequence: CATSRDGLGGGTGELFF. DNA of the CDR3: TGTGCCACCAGCAGAGATGGTTTAGGGGGCGGGACCGGGGAGCTGTTTTTT. Complete variable domain (other parts from reference TRBV15 and TRBJ2-2): DAMVIQNPRYQVTQFGKPVTLSCSQTLNHNVMYWYQQKSSQAPKLLFHYYDKDFNNEADTPDNFQSRRPNTSFCFLDIRSPGLGDTAMYLCATSRDGLGGGTGELFFGEGSRLTVL.

A few counts support this clone. J is TRBJ2-2 and V is TRBV7-2; 12 bases agree with TRBD2. The CDR3 is 17 residues long. With V trimmed by 1 base and J by 13 bases, 13 bases remained unmatched. Germline lookup yields CDR1 SGHTA and CDR2 FQGNSA. The CDR3 sequence is CASSLGGLAGGRGLLFF. In nucleotides, the CDR3 is TGTGCCAGCAGCTTAGGAGGTCTAGCGGGGGGGCGCGGGTTGCTGTTTTTT.

The chain couples TRBV29-1 to TRBJ1-1, with D hard to call. V was pared by 4 bases and J by 1 base, with 4 bases between. Germline assignment: CDR1 SQVTM and CDR2 ANQGSEA. CDR3 size: 11 residues. CDR3 sequence: CSVARNTEAFF. CDR3 DNA: TGCAGCGTTGCCCGGAACACTGAAGCTTTCTTT.